The 14 T cell receptor beta chains listed next were all sequenced from one sample in a study of molecular identifiers for immune sequencing clone quantification. MiXCR was run by TCRdb on the PCR reads, yielding one entry per CDR3 protein. The data contain about 510,000 distinct CDR3 sequences, about 26% of them seen just once; the ten biggest clones take up roughly 0.77%. Sequenced sample: naive CD8+ T cells from blood, with Jurkat cell RNA spiked in. Indicated subset: FACS-sorted CD8+CD4-CCR7+CD45RA+ naive T cells. Source of these receptors: a human donor in good health. Some libraries in this study had Jurkat cell RNA spiked in.

The rearrangement links TRBV18 to TRBJ2-3, with unresolved D. The CDR3 has 14 amino acids. Per the germline V gene, CDR1 is KGHSH and CDR2 is LQKENI. The ends were cut back, 0 bases at V and 3 bases at J, with 7 bases in the middle. The CDR3 DNA reads TGTGCCAGCTCACCACCGTACAGTACAGATACGCAGTATTTT. This gives the protein CASSPPYSTDTQYF.

CDR3 sequence reads: CASNGREGPSNEQFF. The CDR3, as DNA: TGCGCCTCAAACGGACGGGAGGGCCCCTCCAATGAGCAGTTCTTC. This chain uses TRBV5-1 with TRBJ2-1; 8 bases agree with TRBD2. In germline, CDR1 is SGHRS, CDR2 YFSETQ. The CDR3 runs 15 residues. The junction had 15 bases not matched to a gene; V was cut back by 10 bases and J by 6 bases.

This clonotype showed up just a few times. This chain joins TRBV30 and TRBJ2-1; D is unresolved. The germline V and J ends were trimmed by 0 bases and 6 bases, with 9 bases remaining between them. Germline assignment: CDR1 GTSNPN and CDR2 SVGIG (reference sequence). The CDR3 length is 13 residues. In DNA form, the CDR3 reads TGTGCCTGGAGTGTACTTGGCGGCAATGAGCAGTTCTTC. Translating gives CAWSVLGGNEQFF. Supplemented by reference TRBV30 and TRBJ2-1, the full variable domain reads SQTIHQWPATLVQPVGSPLSLECTVEGTSNPNLYWYRQAAGRGLQLLFYSVGIGQISSEVPQNLSASRPQDRQFILSSKKLLLSDSGFYLCAWSVLGGNEQFFGPGTRLTVL.

Regarding this clonotype: The final CDR3 position lacks the conserved phenylalanine or tryptophan, pointing to a likely read error. V and J are TRBV29-1 and TRBJ1-1; tentatively, D is TRBD1 (6 bases). The CDR3 sequence is 12 residues long. In germline, CDR1 is SQVTM, CDR2 ANQGSEA. With 0 bases removed from V and 10 bases from J, the gap between germline ends came to 12 bases. The CDR3 here is CSVEEGAGGAFL. The CDR3, as DNA: TGCAGCGTTGAAGAGGGGGCAGGAGGAGCTTTCCTT.

The chain uses TRBV10-3 and TRBJ2-2; 11 positions match TRBD1. V was pared by 10 bases and J by 7 bases, with 5 bases of the junction left unmatched. Per germline, CDR1 ENHRY and CDR2 SYGVKD. The CDR3 loop spans 13 amino acids. The CDR3 DNA follows: TGTGCCACCCCGGGACAGGGGGGCGGGGAGCTGTTTTTT. Translation gives CATPGQGGGELFF.

This clonotype was picked up a small number of times. This chain joins TRBV7-6 and TRBJ2-2; 10 bases line up with TRBD1. The CDR3 has 17 amino acids. Germline CDR1 is SGHVS and CDR2 is FNYEAQ. J gave up 7 bases and V 1 base, and 9 bases lay outside the gene matches. CDR3 coding DNA: TGTGCCAGCAGCTTAGATCCGGGACAGGGGTCAGGCGGGGAGCTGTTTTTT. As protein: CASSLDPGQGSGGELFF.

This clonotype was seen ten or more times. The chain couples TRBV4-3 to TRBJ2-7; no definite D call. Germline CDR1 LGHNA, CDR2 YSLEER. Trimming removed 0 bases from V and 0 bases from J, with 6 bases in between. This CDR3 has 14 residues. The DNA for the CDR3 is TGCGCCAGCAGCCAAGAAAGGAGCTCCTACGAGCAGTACTTC. It yields the protein CASSQERSSYEQYF.

With regard to this clonotype: One base away lies a much larger clone, so this may be a sequencing read error. Without the conserved terminal phenylalanine or tryptophan, this CDR3 likely stems from a read error. This rearrangement joins TRBV9 to TRBJ2-7; D unresolved. The CDR3 is made up of 14 amino acids. Germline CDR1 is SGDLS and CDR2 is YYNGEE. V was clipped by 4 bases and J by 4 bases, with 15 bases between them. This CDR3 reads CASSRGGSRYEQYL. The CDR3 DNA is TGTGCCAGCAGCAGAGGTGGGTCCAGGTACGAGCAGTACCTC.

The chain uses TRBV7-2 and TRBJ2-3; weak D call: TRBD2 (6 bases). The CDR3 has 15 amino acids. V was trimmed by 5 bases and J by 6 bases, leaving 18 bases between them. The germline V gene encodes CDR1 SGHTA and CDR2 FQGNSA. CDR3 sequence reads: CASSPGVSVRDTQYF. The CDR3, as DNA: TGTGCCAGCAGCCCGGGAGTTTCCGTACGGGATACGCAGTATTTT.

This clonotype was seen a few times. The chain employs TRBV5-6 and TRBJ2-1; 8 nucleotides match TRBD2. Germline V gene sequence: CDR1 SGHDT, CDR2 YYEEEE. This CDR3 spans 14 amino acids. The V segment lost 7 bases and the J segment 3 bases; nucleotides outside the gene matches: 6. CDR3 amino acids: CASQLAEHYNEQFF. The CDR3 DNA reads as TGTGCCAGCCAACTAGCGGAACACTACAATGAGCAGTTCTTC.

The table lists this clonotype with a few counts. V usage is TRBV10-1 and J usage is TRBJ2-1, with TRBD2 identical over 7 bases. The V gene end was trimmed by 3 bases and the J gene end by 3 bases; junction bases not matched to a gene: 5. Germline values: CDR1 WNHNN, CDR2 SYGVQD (reference sequence). The CDR3 loop spans 15 amino acids. The CDR3 region has the DNA TGCGCCAGCAGTGAATTTGCGGGGGACTACAATGAGCAGTTCTTC. Protein sequence: CASSEFAGDYNEQFF.

This clonotype was detected only a few times. The DNA for the CDR3 is TGTGCCAGCAACGGATCACAGGGAGGGCACCAAGAGACCCAGTACTTC. This encodes CASNGSQGGHQETQYF. V gene TRBV12-3 or TRBV12-4 combines with J gene TRBJ2-5; maybe TRBD2 (7 bases). V shed 7 bases and J shed 0 bases, with 18 bases lying between them. This CDR3 contains 16 residues.

This clonotype was detected ten times or more. Germline is not matched at one junction end, which may reflect a read error. The chain employs TRBV10-2 and TRBJ2-7; D gene unclear. Germline V gene data show CDR1 as WSHSY and CDR2 as SAAADI. This CDR3 region has 11 residues. CDR3 residues: CASSRVYEQYF. The CDR3 bases are TGTGCCAGCAGCCGGGTCTACGAGCAGTACTTC.

With respect to this clonotype: The CDR3 does not end in the conserved phenylalanine or tryptophan, so this is likely a read error. This chain connects TRBV7-2 to TRBJ1-6; no firm D call. The CDR3 runs 14 residues. CDR1 SGHTA and CDR2 FQGNSA come from the germline V gene. The ends were cut back, 3 bases at V and 8 bases at J, with 11 bases in the middle. In DNA form, the CDR3 reads TGTGCCAGCAGCTTTATCGACGGGTATTCACCCCTCCACTAT. This codes for CASSFIDGYSPLHY.